The next 22 T cell receptor beta chains were all read from a single sample in a study of Ad26.COV2.S vaccination and SARS-CoV-2 variants (dated by TCRdb to the early 2020s). Preparation of the library involved the immunoSEQ multiplex PCR assay. TCRdb limited this immuneACCESS table to in-frame rearrangements with V and J called. A share of clones is missing; checked studies link under half to unresolved V genes, and the rest is unexplained. This sample is represented by hundreds of thousands of clones; around 89% of them were singletons. The leading ten clones occupy approximately 1.5% of the sample. The treatment or condition label here, explained by the study, means: roughly 20 received Ad26.COV2.S at low or high dose, single or two shots; about 5 received placebo; per-sample allocation not given. For vaccine and placebo recipients, repertoires were sequenced using samples collected on day 63 after the first injection.

The source material was peripheral blood, sampled in a trial of Ad26.COV2.S vaccine versus placebo. These receptors all come from a person aged 18-65 years who received the Ad26.COV2.S COVID-19 vaccine or a placebo.

The rearrangement joins TRBV10-1 to TRBJ2-1; 10 bases are a match to TRBD2. There are 19 residues in the CDR3. V dropped 5 bases and J dropped 0; count of bases not matched to a gene: 13. CDR1 and CDR2 from the germline V gene are WNHNN and SYGVQD (reference sequence). CDR3 sequence: CASSPLKLAGERSYNEQFF. The CDR3, as DNA: TGCGCCAGCAGTCCCCTGAAGCTAGCGGGAGAGCGCTCCTACAATGAGCAGTTCTTC.

The chain joins TRBV9 to TRBJ2-7; 9 bases agree with TRBD2. The CDR3 is made up of 16 amino acids. After removal of 2 bases from V and 6 bases from J, the junction contained 12 bases not matched to a gene. Germline values: CDR1 SGDLS, CDR2 YYNGEE. In nucleotides, the CDR3 is TGTGCCAGCAGCGTGGGTAGCGGGGGCCAGGGGCGCGAGCAGTACTTC. Its translation: CASSVGSGGQGREQYF.

The chain carries TRBV30 and TRBJ1-2, with D possibly matching TRBD1 (5 bases). CDR1 and CDR2 (germline): GTSNPN, SVGIG (reference sequence). Trimming left V 4 bases short and J 4 bases short, with 16 bases between. The CDR3 totals 14 residues. The CDR3 region has the DNA TGTGCCTGGAACCGCAGGGCTTTTCCCTATGGCTACACCTTC. Translated: CAWNRRAFPYGYTF.

This clone was seen more than once but under ten times. J is TRBJ2-5 and V is TRBV5-1, with D unresolved. The germline gives CDR1 SGHRS, CDR2 YFSETQ. Trimming stripped 4 bases from V and 0 bases from J, with 4 bases between. This CDR3 is 12 amino acids long. The CDR3 region has the DNA TGCGCCAGCAGCCGGGACCAAGAGACCCAGTACTTC. This sequence encodes CASSRDQETQYF.

This chain connects TRBV6-5 to TRBJ2-7, with TRBD1 matching over 9 bases. J was trimmed by 0 bases and V by 5 bases; bases with no gene match: 2. Germline values: CDR1 MNHEY, CDR2 SVGAGI. The CDR3 is 14 amino acids. The CDR3 coding sequence is TGTGCCAGCAGTCGGGGACAGGGCTCCTACGAGCAGTACTTC. This sequence encodes CASSRGQGSYEQYF.

This chain connects TRBV5-1 to TRBJ1-6, with 8 bases fitting TRBD1. The CDR3 spans 15 residues. Germline-derived CDR1 and CDR2 are SGHRS and YFSETQ. With V trimmed by 0 bases and J by 9 bases, 5 bases remained unmatched. For the CDR3, the DNA is TGCGCCAGCAGCTTGGTCAGGGGGCAAGGTTCACCCCTCCACTTT. It translates to CASSLVRGQGSPLHF.

This chain connects TRBV10-3 to TRBJ1-1; unclear D gene. The CDR3 is made up of 15 amino acids. The V and J ends lost 4 bases and 1 base respectively, with 13 bases between them. Germline V gene sequence: CDR1 ENHRY, CDR2 SYGVKD. The CDR3 nucleotides read TGTGCCATCAGTGTGTCCAGATTGGGGAACACTGAAGCTTTCTTT. Amino acids: CAISVSRLGNTEAFF.

This rearrangement joins TRBV15 to TRBJ2-3; TRBD2 agrees at 15 bases. CDR3 length equals 19 residues. V was pared by 1 base and J by 0 bases, with 5 bases of the junction left unmatched. The V gene's germline CDR1 is LNHNV and CDR2 YYDKDF (reference sequence). CDR3 nucleotides: TGTGCCACCAGCAGAGTAAGGACTAGCGGGGGGGCTAGCACAGATACGCAGTATTTT. Amino acid sequence: CATSRVRTSGGASTDTQYF.

This chain uses TRBV7-9 with TRBJ1-2; the match to TRBD1 covers 7 bases. V trimming: 1 base; J trimming: 8 bases; junction bases outside the gene matches: 4. This CDR3 is 13 amino acids long. The germline CDR1 and CDR2 sequences are SEHNR and FQNEAQ (reference sequence). The CDR3 coding sequence is TGTGCCAGCAGCTTAGAACAGGGGAACGGCTACACCTTC. This gives the protein CASSLEQGNGYTF. Supplemented by reference TRBV7-9 and TRBJ1-2, the full variable domain reads DTGVSQNPRHKITKRGQNVTFRCDPISEHNRLYWYRQTLGQGPEFLTYFQNEAQLEKSRLLSDRFSAERPKGSFSTLEIQRTEQGDSAMYLCASSLEQGNGYTFGSGTRLTVV.

The V gene is TRBV2, the J gene TRBJ1-5; no reliable D call. V lost 6 bases and J 0 bases, leaving 3 bases between the germline ends. CDR3 length: 12 residues. Per the germline V gene, CDR1 is SNHLY and CDR2 is FYNNEI. This chain's CDR3 is CASRNSNQPQHF. Written as DNA, the CDR3 is TGTGCCAGCAGGAATAGCAATCAGCCCCAGCATTTT.

This sequence joins TRBV6-6 and TRBJ1-6; TRBD1 agrees at 10 bases. With V trimmed by 2 bases and J by 10 bases, 8 bases remained unmatched. CDR3 length equals 16 residues. Germline CDR1 is MNHNY and CDR2 is SVGAGI (reference sequence). CDR3 bases: TGTGCCAGCAGTTACCTCAGACAGGGGGCGGCATCACCCCTCCACTTT. Translating it yields CASSYLRQGAASPLHF.

Only one count was recorded for this clone. The chain employs TRBV6-5 and TRBJ2-6, with D possibly TRBD2 on 5 matching bases. This CDR3 region has 15 residues. V lost 2 bases to trimming and J lost 2 bases, with 7 bases between them. Germline-derived CDR1 and CDR2 are MNHEY and SVGAGI. DNA of the CDR3: TGTGCCAGCAGTTACGAGGGCGCTGGGGCCAACGTCCTGACTTTC. Translated: CASSYEGAGANVLTF.

The rearrangement links TRBV19 to TRBJ1-6; 9 nucleotides align to TRBD1. Germline loops: CDR1 LNHDA, CDR2 SQIVND (reference sequence). V was pared by 7 bases and J by 10 bases, with 8 bases of the junction left unmatched. The CDR3 has 14 residues. CDR3 residues: CASTPTGGNSPLHF. In DNA, the CDR3 is TGTGCCAGTACCCCGACAGGGGGGAACTCACCCCTCCACTTT.

The genes are TRBV7-2 and TRBJ2-3, with 7 bases that match TRBD2. Losses at the gene ends were 5 bases for V and 0 bases for J; bases not matched to a gene: 8. The germline V gene encodes CDR1 SGHTA and CDR2 FQGNSA. This CDR3 spans 16 amino acids. The CDR3 coding sequence is TGTGCCAGCAGCCCAGCGCTAGCGGCAAGCACAGATACGCAGTATTTT. Its protein is CASSPALAASTDTQYF.

This clone was observed once. The chain carries TRBV21-1 and TRBJ1-2; TRBD1 was called by the table and not checked on the DNA. TRBV21-1 is recorded as a pseudogene. The CDR3 covers 15 residues. DNA for the CDR3: TGTGCCAGCAGCAAAGCAAACAGGACAGGATATGGCTACACCTTC. This sequence encodes CASSKANRTGYGYTF.

The V and J genes are TRBV18 and TRBJ2-3; no firm D call. The CDR3 has 12 amino acids. The germline gives CDR1 KGHSH, CDR2 LQKENI. V lost 10 bases to trimming and J lost 3 bases, with 11 bases between them. The chain's CDR3 is CATTMETDTQYF. CDR3 sequence (DNA): TGTGCCACCACCATGGAGACAGATACGCAGTATTTT.

The rearrangement uses TRBV4-2 and TRBJ1-3; D is perhaps TRBD1 (5 bases). CDR3 length: 17 residues. Per the germline V gene, CDR1 is LGHNA and CDR2 is YNFKEQ. V lost 4 bases to trimming and J lost 4 bases, with 20 bases between them. The chain's CDR3 is CASSLLAGLRTGNTIYF. CDR3 nucleotides: TGTGCCAGCAGCCTACTTGCAGGGCTACGTACCGGAAACACCATATATTTT.

The chain recombines TRBV7-9 with TRBJ1-2; 8 positions agree with TRBD1. With V trimmed by 4 bases and J by 0 bases, 4 bases remained unmatched. The CDR3 contains 15 residues. Per germline, CDR1 SEHNR and CDR2 FQNEAQ (reference sequence). CDR3 bases: TGTGCCAGCAGCTCCGAGACAGGGGCTAACTATGGCTACACCTTC. This codes for CASSSETGANYGYTF.

In this sample, this clone turned up many times. The chain links TRBV6-1 to TRBJ1-1, with D uncertain. V lost 0 bases, J lost 6 bases, and 11 bases lay in between. Per germline, CDR1 MNHNS and CDR2 SASEGT. The CDR3 has 14 residues. CDR3: CASSEAEEMPEAFF. CDR3 DNA sequence: TGTGCCAGCAGTGAAGCGGAGGAGATGCCTGAAGCTTTCTTT.

The chain combines TRBV6-5 with TRBJ1-1, with 8 bases that match TRBD1. V shed 7 bases and J 1 base; nucleotides not matched to a gene: 5. Germline CDR1 MNHEY, CDR2 SVGAGI. The CDR3 is 14 residues long. The CDR3 region has the DNA TGTGCCAGCACCCGACAGGGGAAGAACACTGAAGCTTTCTTT. As protein: CASTRQGKNTEAFF.

CDR3 loop: CASRGDRVDYGYTF. CDR3 nucleotide sequence: TGTGCCAGTAGAGGGGACAGGGTTGACTATGGCTACACCTTC. The chain links TRBV19 to TRBJ1-2, with 9 bases aligning to TRBD1. The CDR3 spans 14 residues. V lost 6 bases and J lost 3; bases outside the gene matches: 5. The germline gives CDR1 LNHDA, CDR2 SQIVND (reference sequence).

The rearrangement links TRBV5-1 to TRBJ1-1; tentative D call: TRBD1 (5 bases). V dropped 4 bases and J dropped 10 bases, with 20 bases sitting between them. Germline V gene sequence: CDR1 SGHRS, CDR2 YFSETQ. CDR3 length equals 14 residues. The CDR3 protein is CASSHDSGTTVAFF. CDR3 coding DNA: TGCGCCAGCAGCCACGATTCAGGGACCACCGTAGCTTTCTTT.